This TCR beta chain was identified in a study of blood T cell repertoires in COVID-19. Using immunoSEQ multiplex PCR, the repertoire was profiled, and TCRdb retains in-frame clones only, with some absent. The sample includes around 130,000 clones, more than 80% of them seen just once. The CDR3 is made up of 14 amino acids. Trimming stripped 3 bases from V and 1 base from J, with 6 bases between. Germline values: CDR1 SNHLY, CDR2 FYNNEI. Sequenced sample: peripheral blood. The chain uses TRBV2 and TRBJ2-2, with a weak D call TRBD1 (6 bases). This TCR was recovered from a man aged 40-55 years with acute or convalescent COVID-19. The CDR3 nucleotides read TGTGCCAGCAGTGACAGGGGGAACACCGGGGAGCTGTTTTTT. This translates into CASSDRGNTGELFF.